A selection of T cell receptor beta chains follows, all from one sample in a study of regulatory T cells in long-lasting Graves disease. TCRdb used MiXCR to reprocess the multiplex PCR reads, holding one entry per CDR3 protein. In the table there are roughly 350,000 distinct CDR3 sequences, 15% to 20% of which are singletons. The same data also contributed to another study, on T cells in Graves' hyperthyroidism and ophthalmopathy.

This specimen consisted of peripheral blood mononuclear cells (PBMCs), obtained at new diagnosis, from a patient treated with antithyroid drugs. Source of these receptors: a man aged 35 to 55 with Graves disease. CDR3s include the opening cysteine and the closing phenylalanine or tryptophan. A D gene is named only where the DNA matches it firmly. Clone size is not always given. Where it is, it says once, few, many or a class for expanded clones.

d_call clone_size j_call v_call cdr3_nt cdr3_aa
. few TRBJ2-7 TRBV7-9 TGTGCCAGCAGCCCGGACCACGAGCAGTACTTC CASSPDHEQYF
. few TRBJ2-5 TRBV12-3/TRBV12-4 TGTGCCAGCCACCCACCCGGACATCCAGAGACCCAGTACTTC CASHPPGHPETQYF
. many TRBJ2-7 TRBV30 TGTGCCTGGAGTGTAGGAGCAGTTCGATACGAGCAGTACTTC CAWSVGAVRYEQYF
. few TRBJ2-7 TRBV19 TGTGCCAGTACTTTCGGAACCGAGCAGTACTTC CASTFGTEQYF
. . TRBJ2-3 TRBV4-1 TGCGCCAGCAGCCAAGATAGGTTACGGGGTGCAGATACGCAGTATTTT CASSQDRLRGADTQYF
TRBD2 . TRBJ2-3 TRBV7-2 TGTGCCAGCAGCTCCATCCGGGGGGGCCGGACAGATACGCAGTATTTT CASSSIRGGRTDTQYF
. . TRBJ2-7 TRBV6-1 TGTGCCAGCAGTGCACAGCCGGTTGGCCATTACGAGCAGTACTTC CASSAQPVGHYEQYF
TRBD1 . TRBJ1-1 TRBV4-1 TGCGCCAGCAGCCAACCCACAGGGGTGAACACTGAAGCTTTCTTT CASSQPTGVNTEAFF
. many TRBJ1-5 TRBV2 TGTGCCAGCAGTGAAGAGAGGGGACATCAGCCCCAGCATTTT CASSEERGHQPQHF
. few TRBJ2-1 TRBV11-2 TGTGCCAGCAGCTATTTCCAGGACGCGTACAATGAGCAGTTCTTC CASSYFQDAYNEQFF
. . TRBJ1-2 TRBV18 TGTGCCAGCTCACCGCCAAGCTCCCCCGGGCCCTATGGCTACACCTTC CASSPPSSPGPYGYTF
TRBD1 many TRBJ1-1 TRBV12-3/TRBV12-4 TGTGCCAGCAGCCAACCGGGACAGGGGGCTTACACTGAAGCTTTCTTT CASSQPGQGAYTEAFF
. many TRBJ1-2 TRBV27 TGTGCCAGCAGTTTAACTGGGGGCCTCGCGTATGGCCACACCTTC CASSLTGGLAYGHTF
. many TRBJ1-4 TRBV28 TGTGCCAGCAGCGGCTATAATGAAAAACTGTTTTTT CASSGYNEKLFF
TRBD1 many TRBJ1-5 TRBV5-1 TGCGCCAGCAGCTTGGTAGCAGGGGGCACCAATCAGCCCCAGCATTTT CASSLVAGGTNQPQHF
. many TRBJ1-4 TRBV7-8 TGTGCCAGCAGCTCCTCGGTAGGGGCGGGAGAAAAACTGTTTTTT CASSSSVGAGEKLFF
TRBD2 many TRBJ2-7 TRBV20-1 TGCAGTGCTAGGATTAGCGGGGGGGCGCGGGAGCAGTACTTC CSARISGGAREQYF
. . TRBJ1-4 TRBV7-2 TGTGCCAGCAGCTTAGGGGTCAATGAAAAACTGTTTTTT CASSLGVNEKLFF
TRBD1 many TRBJ2-5 TRBV7-2 TGTGCCACCAGACAGGGGGCACAAGAGACCCAGTACTTC CATRQGAQETQYF
. many TRBJ2-2 TRBV18 TGTGCCAGCTCACCCACAGGGCCCTCGAACACCGGGGAGCTGTTTTTT CASSPTGPSNTGELFF
TRBD1 many TRBJ2-7 TRBV4-1 TGCGCCAGCAGCCAATTGGAGACAGGGCTCTCCGAGCAGTACTTC CASSQLETGLSEQYF
TRBD2 many TRBJ2-3 TRBV5-1 TGCGCCAGCCGAATGGGGACTAGCGGATTCACAGATACGCAGTATTTT CASRMGTSGFTDTQYF
TRBD1 . TRBJ1-1 TRBV12-3/TRBV12-4 TGTGCCAGCAGTCACCACGGGACAGGGCTGTTTCGAGCTTTCTTT CASSHHGTGLFRAFF
TRBD1 many TRBJ2-1 TRBV2 TGTGCCAGCAGCTTGGGACAGGGGGTCTACAATGAGCAGTTCTTC CASSLGQGVYNEQFF
TRBD1 many TRBJ2-3 TRBV28 TGTGCCAGCGGAAGACAGGGGCCCGCAGATACGCAGTATTTT CASGRQGPADTQYF
. many TRBJ2-3 TRBV5-1 TGCGCCAGCGTAAGGGGGGGTAGCACAGATACGCAGTATTTT CASVRGGSTDTQYF
TRBD1 many TRBJ1-2 TRBV3-1 TGTGCCAGCAGCCAAGGACAGGGGAGAGACTATGGCTACACCTTC CASSQGQGRDYGYTF
. many TRBJ1-1 TRBV24-1 TGTGCCACCTCCCCCCGGGGTTCGAGCACTGAAGCTTTCTTT CATSPRGSSTEAFF
TRBD1 . TRBJ1-4 TRBV6-5 TGTGCCAGCAGTTACGGGGACAGAAACAATGAAAAACTGTTTTTT CASSYGDRNNEKLFF
TRBD1 . TRBJ2-5 TRBV2 TGTGCCAGCAGTGAACAGGGGGTTAAGACCCAGTACTTT CASSEQGVKTQYF
TRBD2 many TRBJ2-7 TRBV2 TGTGCCAGCAGTGAATGGGGAGGGAAAACCTACGAGCAGTACTTC CASSEWGGKTYEQYF
TRBD1 many TRBJ2-7 TRBV2 TGTGCCAGCAGTGAAGCTGGGGGACAGACCGGCGAGCAGTACTTC CASSEAGGQTGEQYF
. many TRBJ1-3 TRBV28 TGTGCCAGCAAGAGCTCGGGTCGAAACACCATATATTTT CASKSSGRNTIYF
. few TRBJ2-2 TRBV6-1 TGTGCCAGCAGTCGGATCTCCGGGGGACGGGAGCTGTTTTTT CASSRISGGRELFF
TRBD2 many TRBJ2-7 TRBV6-1 TGTGCCAGCAGACGACTAGCGGGGGCCGCCTACGAGCAGTACTTC CASRRLAGAAYEQYF
. many TRBJ2-7 TRBV7-8 TGTGCCAGCAGCACCACAGGGCTCTCCTACGAGCAGTACTTC CASSTTGLSYEQYF
. many TRBJ2-5 TRBV7-8 TGTGCCAGCAGCTTATATCGGACTATCGGACCCCAAGAGACCCAGTACTTC CASSLYRTIGPQETQYF
. . TRBJ2-3 TRBV2 TGTGCCAGCAGTGAACAGGGACGAGATACGCAGTATTTT CASSEQGRDTQYF
. many TRBJ2-5 TRBV24-1 TGTGCCACCAGAGACAGTAGACAAGAGACCCAGTACTTC CATRDSRQETQYF
TRBD1 many TRBJ1-2 TRBV11-2 TGTGCCAGCAGCTTGGAGTTCAGGGGGCTCTGGGGCTACACCTTC CASSLEFRGLWGYTF
TRBD1 many TRBJ2-7 TRBV7-9 TGTGCCAGCAGCTTAGCGCAAGGGACAGCTTCCTACGAGCAGTACTTC CASSLAQGTASYEQYF
. many TRBJ2-1 TRBV5-4 TGTGCCAGCAGTCCCCCCGGGACTCACTACAATGAGCAGTTCTTC CASSPPGTHYNEQFF
. many TRBJ2-2 TRBV7-2 TGTGCCAGCAGCTTAGAGGCCCGGGGCGGGGAGCTGTTTTTT CASSLEARGGELFF
. . TRBJ2-1 TRBV20-1 TGCAGTGCTAGGGGACAAGGTAGAAGTGAGCAGTTCTTC CSARGQGRSEQFF
TRBD1 . TRBJ1-3 TRBV5-1 TGCGCCAGCAGCTCCGGGACAGTTTCTGGAAACACCATATATTTT CASSSGTVSGNTIYF
TRBD2 many TRBJ2-7 TRBV7-9 TGTGCCAGCAGCTCCATAGCGGGGTTCTACGAGCAGTACTTC CASSSIAGFYEQYF
. . TRBJ2-3 TRBV9 TGTGCCAGCAGCCTGACTGGCTCGTCGTCGGATACGCAGTATTTT CASSLTGSSSDTQYF
TRBD1 few TRBJ1-3 TRBV29-1 TGCAGCGTTGAAGATCAGTCGGGACAGTCTGGAAACACCATATATTTT CSVEDQSGQSGNTIYF
. many TRBJ1-2 TRBV11-2 TGTGCCAGCAGCTTTTTCACGGGGAACTATGGCTACACCTTC CASSFFTGNYGYTF
. many TRBJ2-7 TRBV11-1 TGTGCCAGCAGCTTAGAGGGCGAGCAGTACTTC CASSLEGEQYF
. many TRBJ1-5 TRBV12-3/TRBV12-4 TGTGCCAGCAGTTTTTCTAGCAATCAGCCCCAGCATTTT CASSFSSNQPQHF
TRBD1 many TRBJ1-1 TRBV11-2 TGTGCCAGCAGGAGGACAGGGGGCGCGGTCACTGAAGCTTTCTTT CASRRTGGAVTEAFF
. many TRBJ1-5 TRBV18 TGTGCCAGCTCACCAGGGTGGGGCAATCAGCCCCAGCATTTT CASSPGWGNQPQHF
. few TRBJ1-1 TRBV5-4 TGTGCCAGCAGCCTGCCGGGACTGATGAACACTGAAGCTTTCTTT CASSLPGLMNTEAFF
. . TRBJ2-3 TRBV25-1 TGTGCCAGCAGTGCCCCAGGGACGGGTACGCAGTATTTT CASSAPGTGTQYF
TRBD1 . TRBJ2-1 TRBV20-1 TGCAGTGCTCCTGGACAGGGGGCGCCTCAGGTGCAGTTCTTC CSAPGQGAPQVQFF
TRBD2 few TRBJ2-7 TRBV5-1 TGCGCCAGCAGCAGAAGCGGGGGGGCCTACAATGAGCAGTACTTC CASSRSGGAYNEQYF